What follows are 6 T cell receptor beta chains derived from one specimen sequenced in a study of spatial heterogeneity in lung cancer. Time point indicated: sample taken at primary tumor resection. TCRdb reprocessed the 5' RACE reads with MiXCR, giving one entry per CDR3 protein. The sample holds some 44,000 distinct CDR3 sequences; roughly 13% are singletons and the top ten take 55% to 70%. The sample was PBMCs, taken at surgery. Receptor source: a male donor with early-stage non-small cell lung cancer.

This clonotype was picked up a small number of times. In DNA, the CDR3 is TGTGCCAGCAGCGTAGCTATTCAGGGGAACTACGAGCAGTACTTC. Its translation: CASSVAIQGNYEQYF. The chain uses TRBV9 and TRBJ2-7; tentative D call: TRBD1 (6 bases). The germline gives CDR1 SGDLS, CDR2 YYNGEE. There are 15 residues in the CDR3. V was pared by 0 bases and J by 3 bases, with 13 bases between. The whole variable domain, remainder taken from reference TRBV9 and TRBJ2-7, is DSGVTQTPKHLITATGQRVTLRCSPRSGDLSVYWYQQSLDQGLQFLIQYYNGEERAKGNILERFSAQQFPDLHSELNLSSLELGDSALYFCASSVAIQGNYEQYFGPGTRLTVT.

The genes are TRBV5-1 and TRBJ2-3; no clear D gene. Deletions cut 0 bases from V and 4 bases from J, with 15 bases between. From germline, CDR1 is SGHRS and CDR2 YFSETQ. The CDR3 runs 16 residues. The CDR3 loop reads CASSLDGSSGPDTQYF. CDR3 in DNA: TGCGCCAGCAGCTTGGATGGCAGTTCGGGCCCAGATACGCAGTATTTT.

The CDR3 DNA is TGCGCCAGCAGCCTAGGGACGAAAGGAAATGAGCAGTTCTTC. Amino acids: CASSLGTKGNEQFF. The chain recombines TRBV5-1 with TRBJ2-1; D tentatively fits TRBD1 or TRBD2 (5 bases each). The CDR3 is 14 residues long. Per germline, CDR1 SGHRS and CDR2 YFSETQ. Deletions cut 4 bases from V and 7 bases from J, with 15 bases between.

This clonotype was recorded a few times. V and J are TRBV7-2 and TRBJ1-6; no clear D gene. This CDR3 contains 16 residues. Germline CDR1 is SGHTA and CDR2 is FQGNSA. V was trimmed by 0 bases and J by 6 bases, leaving 12 bases between them. The CDR3 bases are TGTGCCAGCAGCTTAGCGCCCCCGGGGTCTAATTCACCCCTCCACTTT. It is translated as CASSLAPPGSNSPLHF.

The V call is TRBV5-1, the J call TRBJ2-7; TRBD1 might be the D (7 bases). Germline V gene sequence: CDR1 SGHRS, CDR2 YFSETQ. Trimming left V 4 bases short and J 2 bases short, with 13 bases between. The CDR3 extends over 14 amino acids. In DNA form, the CDR3 reads TGCGCCAGCAGCAAGGAGGGGGCCGCCTACGAGCAGTACTTC. Protein sequence: CASSKEGAAYEQYF.

This clonotype has ten or more counts. The chain carries TRBV20-1 and TRBJ2-1, with 7 bases matching TRBD2. Trimming removed 3 bases from V and 1 base from J; junction bases left unmatched: 6. The CDR3 totals 15 residues. Germline lookup yields CDR1 DFQATT and CDR2 SNEGSKA (reference sequence). The CDR3 region is CSASLASGSYNEQFF. The CDR3 region has the DNA TGCAGTGCTAGTTTGGCTAGCGGTTCCTACAATGAGCAGTTCTTC.